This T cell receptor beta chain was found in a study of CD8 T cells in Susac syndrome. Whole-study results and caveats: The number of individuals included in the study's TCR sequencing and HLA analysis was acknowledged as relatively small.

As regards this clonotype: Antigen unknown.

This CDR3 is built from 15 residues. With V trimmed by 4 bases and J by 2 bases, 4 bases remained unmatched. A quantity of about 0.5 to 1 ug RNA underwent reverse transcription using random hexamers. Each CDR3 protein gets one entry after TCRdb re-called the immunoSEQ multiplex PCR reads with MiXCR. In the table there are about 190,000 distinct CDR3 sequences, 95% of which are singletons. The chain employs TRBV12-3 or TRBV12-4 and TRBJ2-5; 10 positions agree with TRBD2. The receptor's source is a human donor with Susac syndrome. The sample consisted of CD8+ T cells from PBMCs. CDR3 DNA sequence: TGTGCCAGCAGTTCCTGGACTAGCGGACAAGAGACCCAGTACTTC. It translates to CASSSWTSGQETQYF.